This T cell receptor beta chain stems from a study of beta chain features in type 1 diabetes. Study-level findings and limits: Across all four CD4+ subsets, people with type 1 diabetes showed modestly shorter TCRB CDR3s.

This clone has more than one count but fewer than ten. Its antigen is not known. Since all of the isolated RNA was reverse transcribed, expressed TCRB transcripts were what got sequenced. Using immunoSEQ multiplex PCR, the repertoire was profiled, and TCRdb retains in-frame clones only, with some absent. The table shows 600,000 to 700,000 clones, with over 10% occurring only once. In germline, CDR1 is SGDLS, CDR2 YYNGEE. V gave up 3 bases and J gave up 4 bases, with 13 bases separating them. The CDR3 runs 14 residues. The gene calls are TRBV9 and TRBJ2-5; possible D gene TRBD1, 6 bases. The source is a young man with type 1 diabetes. Sequencing input: naive CD4+ T cells from blood. CDR3 sequence: CASSENREPETQYF. Written as DNA, the CDR3 is TGTGCCAGCAGCGAAAACAGGGAACCAGAGACCCAGTACTTC.